Listed below are T cell receptor beta chains from one sample, sequenced in a study of shared clonotypes between healthy human individuals. Profiled with immunoSEQ multiplex PCR; TCRdb holds only in-frame clones, not every one. The sample includes about 960,000 clones, around 80% seen only once; the top ten take roughly 1.5%. The sequenced material came from memory CD4+ T cells sorted from blood. The receptor set was obtained from a man aged 18-30 years in good health. Each CDR3 is given with its conserved first and last residue. The D gene is left open where the match is weak. Clone size is shown for a subset of rows, as once, few, many or a class of expanded clone.

>TRBV25-1|once|TRBJ1-6|TRBD1
TGTGCCAGCAGTGCATACAGGGGGGAGACTTCACCCCTCCACTTT
CASSAYRGETSPLHF
>TRBV5-4|-|TRBJ2-1|TRBD1
TGTGCCAGCAGCCGCGACAGGGGTGGGGCGAATGAGCAGTTCTTC
CASSRDRGGANEQFF
>TRBV2|-|TRBJ1-1|-
TGTGCCAGCAGTGGACAGTGGGGCACTGAAGCTTTCTTT
CASSGQWGTEAFF
>TRBV7-3|-|TRBJ2-1|TRBD1
TGTGCCAGCAGCTTGACAGGGGTCAATGAGCAGTTCTTC
CASSLTGVNEQFF
>TRBV9|-|TRBJ2-1|TRBD1
TGTGCCAGCAGCCCGAGGACAGGGGTCTCCTACAATGAGCAGTTCTTC
CASSPRTGVSYNEQFF
>TRBV11-2|-|TRBJ2-3|-
TGTGCCAGCAGCTTAGGGCGAGATACGCAGTATTTT
CASSLGRDTQYF
>TRBV19|few|TRBJ1-2|-
TGTGCCAGTAAAATCCAGGGAGTCTATGGCTACACCTTC
CASKIQGVYGYTF
>TRBV5-8|-|TRBJ2-6|TRBD2
TGTGCCAGCAGCGCGGGAGAGTGGGCCAACGTCCTGACTTTC
CASSAGEWANVLTF
>TRBV30|-|TRBJ2-3|-
TGTGCCTGGAGTGTTGAGGGTAAGACAGATACGCAGTATTTT
CAWSVEGKTDTQYF
>TRBV11-2|-|TRBJ2-7|-
TGTGCCAGCAGCCCTCAGGAAACAGAAGAGCAGTACTTC
CASSPQETEEQYF
>TRBV30|-|TRBJ2-7|-
TGTGCCTGGGGGGACTCCTACGAGCAGTACTTC
CAWGDSYEQYF
>TRBV6-1|-|TRBJ1-1|-
TGTGCCAGCAGTGGATCCACCACAGGGAACACTGAAGCTTTCTTT
CASSGSTTGNTEAFF
>TRBV6-5|-|TRBJ2-7|-
TGTGCCAGCAGTTACTCATTAGCTAACTACGAGCAGTACTTC
CASSYSLANYEQYF
>TRBV6-1|-|TRBJ1-2|-
TGTGCCAGCAGACCACACGGGGGCTATGGCTACACCTTC
CASRPHGGYGYTF
>TRBV6-1|-|TRBJ1-3|TRBD1
TGTGCCAGCAGTGGACAGACAGGGACCGCTGGAAACACCATATATTTT
CASSGQTGTAGNTIYF
>TRBV6-5|-|TRBJ2-7|-
TGTGCCAGCAGTTGGGCAAGGGCGGCCGCCTACGAGCAGTACTTC
CASSWARAAAYEQYF
>TRBV11-1|-|TRBJ1-3|-
TGTGCCAGCAGCTTAGTTTCGGCTCTTGGAAACACCATATATTTT
CASSLVSALGNTIYF
>TRBV18|-|TRBJ2-3|TRBD1
TGTGCCAGCTCACGGCCGAACAGGGGGAAAAGCACAGATACGCAGTATTTT
CASSRPNRGKSTDTQYF
>TRBV5-1|-|TRBJ1-1|-
TGCGCCAGCAGGCTAGAAGAGAACACTGAAGCTTTCTTT
CASRLEENTEAFF
>TRBV5-1|-|TRBJ1-1|-
TGCGCCAGCAGCTTGGAGGGCAGTTGGAACACTGAAGCTTTCTTT
CASSLEGSWNTEAFF
>TRBV28|-|TRBJ1-2|-
TGTGCCAGCAGTTTAGTCAGTAACTATGGCTACACCTTC
CASSLVSNYGYTF
>TRBV10-3|-|TRBJ2-3|-
TGTGCCATCAGTGACCCGGTGAGGGTTCAGTATTTT
CAISDPVRVQYF
>TRBV27|few|TRBJ2-1|-
TGTGCCAGCAGCCGACGGACAGCCGACAATGAGCAGTTCTTC
CASSRRTADNEQFF
>TRBV19|-|TRBJ2-7|-
TGTGCCAGTAGCGCCGTCCCGGGCTACGAGCAGTACTTC
CASSAVPGYEQYF
>TRBV10-1|once|TRBJ2-1|-
TGCGCCAGCAGGGCGGGGGCGAGCTCCTACAATGAGCAGTTCTTC
CASRAGASSYNEQFF
>TRBV5-1|-|TRBJ2-7|-
TGCGCCAGCAGCACGGTGGGGGCCTACGAGCAGTACTTC
CASSTVGAYEQYF
>TRBV5-6|-|TRBJ1-1|-
TGTGCCAGCAGCAGGGGGGCAGCCTCGAAGTCCCTGGCTGAAGCTTTCTTT
CASSRGAASKSLAEAFF
>TRBV4-1|-|TRBJ1-4|-
TGCGCCAGCAGCCAACCTTTCACAGTGTACCCTAATGAAAAACTGTTTTTT
CASSQPFTVYPNEKLFF
>TRBV4-3|-|TRBJ1-1|-
TGCGCCAGCAGCCAAGATCCCCAGAAGAACACTGAAGCTTTCTTT
CASSQDPQKNTEAFF
>TRBV9|-|TRBJ2-5|-
TGTGCCAGCAGCTTCGCCCCAGACCAGTATCAAGAGACCCAGTACTTC
CASSFAPDQYQETQYF
>TRBV6-1|-|TRBJ2-4|-
TGTGCCAGCAGTGAAGCGGTTCGGACACCCTCATGGAACATTCAGTACTTC
CASSEAVRTPSWNIQYF
>TRBV5-1|-|TRBJ2-5|TRBD1
TGCGCCAGCAGCCCCACAGGGGGCGACGAGACCCAGTACTTC
CASSPTGGDETQYF
>TRBV5-1|-|TRBJ2-5|-
TGCGCCAGCACGCATACGGCAGGATGGGAAGAGACCCAGTACTTC
CASTHTAGWEETQYF
>TRBV9|-|TRBJ1-5|-
TGTGCCAGCAGCCCCACCGGGGGCTTGAATCAGCCCCAGCATTTT
CASSPTGGLNQPQHF
>TRBV5-6|-|TRBJ1-2|TRBD1
TGTGCCAGCAGACGGGGACAGGGGAATGGCTACACCTTC
CASRRGQGNGYTF
>TRBV30|few|TRBJ1-6|-
TGTGCCTGGGGGGAAGGCTCACCCCTCCACTTT
CAWGEGSPLHF
>TRBV7-2|-|TRBJ2-1|-
TGTGCCAGCAGCTTCCAGGGCTCCTACAATGAGCAGTTCTTC
CASSFQGSYNEQFF
>TRBV7-2|-|TRBJ1-4|TRBD1
TGTGCCAGCAGCTCCCGGACAGGGGGATATGAAAAACTGTTTTTT
CASSSRTGGYEKLFF
>TRBV10-3|many|TRBJ1-6|-
TGTGCCATCAGTGGTGGAGGGGGCTATAATTCACCCCTCCACTTT
CAISGGGGYNSPLHF
>TRBV11-1|-|TRBJ1-3|-
TGTGCCAGCAGTCAAGTCGACAGATCAGGAAACACCATATATTTT
CASSQVDRSGNTIYF
>TRBV4-3|-|TRBJ2-3|-
TGCGCCAGCAGCCAACCACAAAGGACTACCCCTAGCACAGATACGCAGTATTTT
CASSQPQRTTPSTDTQYF
>TRBV25-1|-|TRBJ1-6|-
TGTGCCAGCAGGGGGAGCTCCGGCTCCTATAATTCACCCCTCCACTTT
CASRGSSGSYNSPLHF
>TRBV6-5|-|TRBJ2-5|-
TGTGCCAGCAGTTACTCGATTATTGGGACGGGAGAGACCCAGTACTTC
CASSYSIIGTGETQYF
>TRBV5-1|few|TRBJ2-5|TRBD2
TGCGCCAGCAGCTTGGCAGCGGGGGCGAGGGGAGAGACCCAGTACTTC
CASSLAAGARGETQYF
>TRBV7-7|-|TRBJ2-5|-
TGTGCTAGCAGCTTCGGGACCCAAGAGACCCAGTACTTC
CASSFGTQETQYF
>TRBV19|-|TRBJ2-5|TRBD1
TGTGCCAGTAGTTCGACAGGGCGGGAGACCCAGTACTTC
CASSSTGRETQYF
>TRBV5-6|once|TRBJ1-5|-
TGTGCCAGCAGCAGGGGCGTGGGACAGCCCCAGCATTTT
CASSRGVGQPQHF
>TRBV5-1|-|TRBJ1-3|TRBD1
TGCGCCAGCAGCTTGGGACAGGGAGGTTCTGGAAACACCATATATTTT
CASSLGQGGSGNTIYF
>TRBV5-1|few|TRBJ2-1|TRBD2
TGCGCCAGCAGCACGGGTGGACTAGCCGCATCGAATGAGCAGTTCTTC
CASSTGGLAASNEQFF
>TRBV7-2|-|TRBJ2-5|-
TGTGCCAGCAGCCTCAATAACGGGGTAGGGGAGACCCAGTACTTC
CASSLNNGVGETQYF
>TRBV5-6|-|TRBJ2-2|-
TGTGCCAGCAGCTTTTATTACACCGGGGAGCTGTTTTTT
CASSFYYTGELFF
>TRBV19|-|TRBJ1-6|TRBD1
TGTGCCAGTAATGGGGGGGACAGGAGCTCCTATAATTCACCCCTCCACTTT
CASNGGDRSSYNSPLHF
>TRBV5-1|few|TRBJ2-7|-
TGCGCCAGCAGCCAATGGCCCTACGAGCAGTACTTC
CASSQWPYEQYF
>TRBV11-1|-|TRBJ2-5|-
TGTGCCAGCAGCTCCCGATCCGGGACATTCCAAGAGACCCAGTACTTC
CASSSRSGTFQETQYF
>TRBV28|-|TRBJ2-6|-
TGTGCCAGCAGTTTCAGGCGCTCTGGGGCCAACGTCCTGACTTTC
CASSFRRSGANVLTF
>TRBV4-2|-|TRBJ1-2|-
TGTGCCAGCAGCCAAGATCGAGGGGCAAGATATGGCTACACCTTC
CASSQDRGARYGYTF
>TRBV10-3|-|TRBJ1-5|TRBD1
TGTGCCATCAGGGGACAGGACAATCAGCCCCAGCATTTT
CAIRGQDNQPQHF
>TRBV9|-|TRBJ1-6|TRBD1
TGTGCCAGCAGCGTAGTGTCAGGGGGGTACTCACCCCTCCACTTT
CASSVVSGGYSPLHF
>TRBV5-1|-|TRBJ1-1|-
TGCGCCAGCAGCTTGGGTAGACTGAACACTGAAGCTTTCTTT
CASSLGRLNTEAFF
>TRBV19|few|TRBJ1-3|-
TGTGCCAGTAGTCCGAGGGTGTCTGGCTACACCATATATTTT
CASSPRVSGYTIYF